This T cell receptor (beta chain) was profiled in a study of stem cell transplantation in POMP-related autoinflammatory disease. This clone has a single count. CDR3 size: 15 residues. V shed 2 bases and J shed 7 bases, with 12 bases lying between them. Per germline, CDR1 MNHEY and CDR2 SMNVEV (reference sequence). Repertoires were generated with immunoSEQ multiplex PCR, while TCRdb's copy carries only in-frame clones and drops some. Of some 68,000 clones detected, roughly 93% appear once; the ten largest clones hold 0.66%. The input for sequencing was CD4+ T cells from PBMCs, taken after stem cell transplantation. This clonotype originated in a human patient with POMP-related autoinflammation and immune dysregulation (PRAID). Some T cells may be graft donor cells. This chain uses TRBV27 with TRBJ1-6; D might be TRBD1 (6 bases). The CDR3 DNA reads TGTGCCAGCAGTTTAGAGGCAGGGGCCAATTCACCCCTCCACTTT. Translation gives CASSLEAGANSPLHF.